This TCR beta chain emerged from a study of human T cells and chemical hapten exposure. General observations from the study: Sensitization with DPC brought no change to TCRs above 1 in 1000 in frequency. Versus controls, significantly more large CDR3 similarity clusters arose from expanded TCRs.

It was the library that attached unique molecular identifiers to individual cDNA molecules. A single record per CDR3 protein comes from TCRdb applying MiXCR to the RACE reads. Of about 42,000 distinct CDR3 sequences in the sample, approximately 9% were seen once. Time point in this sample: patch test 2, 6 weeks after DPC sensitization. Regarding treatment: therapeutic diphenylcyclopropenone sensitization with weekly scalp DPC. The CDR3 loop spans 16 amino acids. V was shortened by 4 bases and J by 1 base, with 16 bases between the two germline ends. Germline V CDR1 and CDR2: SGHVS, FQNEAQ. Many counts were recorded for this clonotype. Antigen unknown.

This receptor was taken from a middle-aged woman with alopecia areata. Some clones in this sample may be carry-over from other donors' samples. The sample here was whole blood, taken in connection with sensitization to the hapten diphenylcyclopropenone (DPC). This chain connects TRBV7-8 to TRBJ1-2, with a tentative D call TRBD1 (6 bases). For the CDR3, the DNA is TGTGCCAGCAGCTCAGTGAACAGGGAATATAACTATGGCTACACCTTC. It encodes CASSSVNREYNYGYTF.